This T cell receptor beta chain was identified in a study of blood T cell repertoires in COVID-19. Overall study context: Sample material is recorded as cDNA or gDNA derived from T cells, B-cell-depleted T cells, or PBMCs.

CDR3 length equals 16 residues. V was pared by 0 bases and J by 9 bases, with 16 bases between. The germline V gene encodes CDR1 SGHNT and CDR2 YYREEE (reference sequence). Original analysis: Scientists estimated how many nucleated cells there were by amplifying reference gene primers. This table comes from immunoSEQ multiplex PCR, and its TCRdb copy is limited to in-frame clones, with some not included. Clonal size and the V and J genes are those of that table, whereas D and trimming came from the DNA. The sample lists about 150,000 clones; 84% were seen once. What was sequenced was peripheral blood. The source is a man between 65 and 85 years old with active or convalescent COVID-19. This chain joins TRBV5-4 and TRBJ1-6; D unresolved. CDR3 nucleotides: TGTGCCAGCAGCTTGGGCCGGGAACCCAGGAGTTCACCCCTCCACTTT. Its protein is CASSLGREPRSSPLHF.